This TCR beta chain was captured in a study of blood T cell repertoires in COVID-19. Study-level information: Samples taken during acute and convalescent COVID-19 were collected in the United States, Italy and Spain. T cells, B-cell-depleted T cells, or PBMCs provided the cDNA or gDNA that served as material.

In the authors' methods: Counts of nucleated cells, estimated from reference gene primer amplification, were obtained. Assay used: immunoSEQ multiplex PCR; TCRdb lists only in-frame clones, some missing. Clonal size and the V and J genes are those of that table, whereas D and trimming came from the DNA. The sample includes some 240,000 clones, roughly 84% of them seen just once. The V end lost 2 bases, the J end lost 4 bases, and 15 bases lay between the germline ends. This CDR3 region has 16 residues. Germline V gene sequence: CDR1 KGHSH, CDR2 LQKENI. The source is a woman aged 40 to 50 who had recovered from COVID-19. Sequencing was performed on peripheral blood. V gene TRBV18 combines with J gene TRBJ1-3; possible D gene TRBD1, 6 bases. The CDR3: CASSPTGSASGNTIYF. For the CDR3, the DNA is TGTGCCAGCTCACCAACAGGGTCCGCGTCGGGAAACACCATATATTTT.